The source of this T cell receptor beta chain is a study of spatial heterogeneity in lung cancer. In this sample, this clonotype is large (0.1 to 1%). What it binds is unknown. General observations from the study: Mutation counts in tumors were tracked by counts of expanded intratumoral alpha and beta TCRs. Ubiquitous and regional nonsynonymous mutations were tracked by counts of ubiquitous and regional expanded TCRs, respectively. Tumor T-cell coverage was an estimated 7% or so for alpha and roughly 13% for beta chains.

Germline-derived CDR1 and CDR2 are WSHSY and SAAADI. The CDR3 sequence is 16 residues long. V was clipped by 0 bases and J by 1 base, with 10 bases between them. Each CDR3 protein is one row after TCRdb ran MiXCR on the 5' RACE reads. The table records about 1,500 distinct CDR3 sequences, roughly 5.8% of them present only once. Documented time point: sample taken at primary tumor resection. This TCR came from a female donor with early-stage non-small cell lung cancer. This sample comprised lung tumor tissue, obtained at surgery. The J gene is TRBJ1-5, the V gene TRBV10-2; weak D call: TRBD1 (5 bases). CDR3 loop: CASSESPGNSNQPQHF. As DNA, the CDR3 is TGCGCCAGCAGTGAGTCCCCAGGGAACAGCAATCAGCCCCAGCATTTT.